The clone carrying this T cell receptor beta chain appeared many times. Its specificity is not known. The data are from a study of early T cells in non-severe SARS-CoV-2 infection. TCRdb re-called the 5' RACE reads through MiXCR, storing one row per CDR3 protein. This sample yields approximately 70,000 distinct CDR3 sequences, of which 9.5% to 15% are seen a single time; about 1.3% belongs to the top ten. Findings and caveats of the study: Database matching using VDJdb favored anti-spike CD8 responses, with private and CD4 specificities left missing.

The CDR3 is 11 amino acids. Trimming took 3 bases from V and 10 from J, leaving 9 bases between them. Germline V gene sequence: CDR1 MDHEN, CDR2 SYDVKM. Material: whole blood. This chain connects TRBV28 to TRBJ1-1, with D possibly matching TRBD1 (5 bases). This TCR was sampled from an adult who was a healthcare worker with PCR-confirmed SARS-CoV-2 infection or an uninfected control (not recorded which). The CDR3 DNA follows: TGTGCCAGCAGTTTGCGGGGACGAGCTTTCTTT. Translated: CASSLRGRAFF.